What follows are 13 T cell receptor beta chains derived from one specimen sequenced in a study of neurological immune-mediated disorders. TCRdb re-called the 5' RACE reads with MiXCR, one entry per CDR3 protein. The table records about 59,000 distinct CDR3 sequences, about 4% of them present only once. Sequencing was done on a sample of PBMCs. These receptor sequences come from a woman in her fifties or sixties with multiple sclerosis.

This clonotype was seen repeatedly, ten times or more. The chain recombines TRBV20-1 with TRBJ2-7; D is undetermined. CDR1 and CDR2 (germline): DFQATT, SNEGSKA (reference sequence). CDR3 size: 13 residues. Trimming stripped 0 bases from V and 2 bases from J, with 8 bases between. CDR3 loop: CSAREGRAYEQYF. The CDR3 region has the DNA TGCAGTGCTAGAGAGGGAAGGGCCTACGAGCAGTACTTC.

This clonotype has at least ten counts. CDR3 residues: CASSTGRGANVLTF. The CDR3 DNA reads TGTGCCAGCAGCACAGGGAGGGGGGCCAACGTCCTGACTTTC. J is TRBJ2-6 and V is TRBV6-2 or TRBV6-3; D assignment may be TRBD1 or TRBD2 (6 bases each). The CDR3 spans 14 residues. The germline V and J ends were trimmed by 6 bases and 4 bases, with 10 bases remaining between them. Germline CDR1 reads MNHEY; CDR2 reads SVGEGT.

This clonotype was seen ten or more times. The chain links TRBV20-1 to TRBJ2-5, with TRBD2 as a possible D gene (6 bases). In germline, CDR1 is DFQATT, CDR2 SNEGSKA (reference sequence). The V end lost 6 bases, the J end lost 0 bases, and 14 bases lay between the germline ends. CDR3 length: 14 residues. This CDR3 is CSAGRQTYQETQYF. The CDR3 DNA follows: TGCAGTGCCGGGAGACAGACGTACCAAGAGACCCAGTACTTC.

This chain connects TRBV12-3 or TRBV12-4 to TRBJ1-1; no definite D call. V was trimmed by 6 bases and J by 5 bases, leaving 10 bases between them. The CDR3 runs 12 residues. The CDR3, as DNA: TGTGCCAGCAGCACCCGGACGACTGAAGCTTTCTTT. Residues: CASSTRTTEAFF.

This clonotype appeared many times. The chain employs TRBV20-1 and TRBJ1-1; 12 bases match TRBD1. The CDR3 contains 15 residues. With V trimmed by 1 base and J by 6 bases, 6 bases remained unmatched. Germline CDR1 and CDR2: DFQATT and SNEGSKA (reference sequence). The CDR3 protein is CSARGPRDRGPEAFF. As DNA, the CDR3 is TGCAGTGCTAGAGGGCCTCGGGACAGGGGGCCTGAAGCTTTCTTT.

This clonotype was counted at least ten times. The chain uses TRBV5-1 and TRBJ2-1; TRBD2 agrees at 13 bases. This CDR3 has 17 residues. CDR1 and CDR2 (germline): SGHRS, YFSETQ. V lost 1 base, J lost 6 bases, and 7 bases stayed unmatched. The CDR3 DNA follows: TGCGCCAGCAGCTTGACGGATACTAGCGGGAGGGGCAATGAGCAGTTCTTC. Translating gives CASSLTDTSGRGNEQFF.

A note on this clonotype: This could be a read error, since a much larger clone is one nucleotide away. The conserved closing phenylalanine or tryptophan is absent in this CDR3, likely reflecting a read error. The chain is built from TRBV12-3 or TRBV12-4 and TRBJ2-5; 9 bases map to TRBD1. The CDR3 spans 14 residues. V dropped 7 bases and J dropped 2; count of bases not matched to a gene: 5. The CDR3 DNA is TGTGCCAGCACCTTGACAGGGGGACAAGAGACCCAGTACTAC. It yields the protein CASTLTGGQETQYY.

This clonotype was counted many times. The rearrangement links TRBV7-2 to TRBJ2-3; the match to TRBD2 covers 11 bases. There are 17 residues in the CDR3. CDR1 is SGHTA, CDR2 FQGNSA, per germline. The V gene end was trimmed by 1 base and the J gene end by 0 bases; junction bases not matched to a gene: 3. Written as DNA, the CDR3 is TGTGCCAGCAGCTTAGTAGCGGGAGGGGGAAGCACAGATACGCAGTATTTT. Protein product: CASSLVAGGGSTDTQYF.

This clonotype was seen ten or more times. The V and J genes are TRBV12-3 or TRBV12-4 and TRBJ2-7, with D tentatively TRBD1 (5 bases). V was clipped by 2 bases and J by 6 bases, with 11 bases between them. The CDR3 has 13 residues. CDR3 in amino acids: CASSLLGRVEQYF. The CDR3 nucleotides are TGTGCCAGCAGTTTACTCGGCAGGGTCGAGCAGTACTTC.

This clonotype was counted ten times or more. This chain connects TRBV12-3 or TRBV12-4 to TRBJ1-2; 7 bases agree with TRBD1. This CDR3 is 13 amino acids long. The junction had 7 bases not matched to a gene; V was cut back by 6 bases and J by 6 bases. The CDR3 is CASRRGQADGYTF. CDR3 nucleotide sequence: TGTGCCAGCAGACGCGGACAGGCTGATGGCTACACCTTC.

This clonotype was counted between two and nine times. The V call is TRBV5-1, the J call TRBJ2-2; 8 nucleotides agree with TRBD2. V lost 4 bases to trimming and J lost 4 bases; unmatched junction nucleotides: 6. Germline V gene data show CDR1 as SGHRS and CDR2 as YFSETQ. The CDR3 is made up of 15 amino acids. CDR3 nucleotide sequence: TGCGCCAGCAGCACGGGACTAGGTAGCACCGGGGAGCTGTTTTTT. Amino acids: CASSTGLGSTGELFF.

This clonotype has at least ten counts. The chain employs TRBV27 and TRBJ2-1, with 14 positions matching TRBD2. CDR1 and CDR2 from the germline V gene are MNHEY and SMNVEV (reference sequence). The trim removed 5 bases at V and 14 bases at J, leaving 8 bases unmatched. The CDR3 contains 14 residues. In DNA, the CDR3 is TGTGCCAGCAGTCGGGGACTAGCGGGAGTAGGGGAGTTCTTC. It is translated as CASSRGLAGVGEFF.

This clonotype was seen a few times. The V call is TRBV7-2, the J call TRBJ2-3; possible D gene TRBD2, 6 bases. V was cut by 3 bases and J by 2 bases, with 12 bases left in between. The V gene's germline CDR1 is SGHTA and CDR2 FQGNSA. The CDR3 spans 15 residues. Here the CDR3 reads CASSLGGFDTDTQYF. CDR3 nucleotides: TGTGCCAGCAGCTTGGGAGGTTTCGACACAGATACGCAGTATTTT.